These 11 T cell receptor beta chains were sequenced from one sample in a study of spatial heterogeneity in lung cancer. The time point is: sample taken at primary tumor resection. General study points: For expanded intratumoral alpha and beta TCRs, counts tracked tumor mutation counts.

TCRdb itself ran the 5' RACE reads through MiXCR, one entry per CDR3 protein. The sample has about 10,000 distinct CDR3 sequences, roughly 12% seen once. These receptors are not linked to any known antigen. Sequences were derived from lung tumor tissue, sampled at surgery. The receptors originated from a male donor with early-stage non-small cell lung cancer.

Within the sample, this clonotype is medium-sized (0.01 to 0.1%). Because this beta chain is a stray read in a library intended to capture alpha chains, its abundance should not be given much weight. The chain employs TRBV20-1 and TRBJ2-7; tentatively, D is TRBD1 (6 bases). The CDR3 covers 15 residues. V was cut by 0 bases and J by 2 bases, with 14 bases left in between. Germline V gene sequence: CDR1 DFQATT, CDR2 SNEGSKA (reference sequence). This chain's CDR3 is CSARDPAGATYEQYF. For the CDR3, the DNA is TGCAGTGCTAGAGATCCGGCAGGGGCGACCTACGAGCAGTACTTC.

This clonotype came up many times. A library prepared for alpha chains yielded this beta chain as an off-target read; its size is of little meaning. CDR3: CASSPYRAGANVLTF. The DNA of the CDR3 is TGTGCCAGCAGTCCGTACAGGGCCGGGGCCAACGTCCTGACTTTC. This chain links TRBV28 with TRBJ2-6, with D perhaps TRBD1 (6 bases). Trimming took off 5 bases at V and 4 bases at J, with 12 bases between the two ends. The CDR3 is 15 amino acids. Germline CDR1 MDHEN, CDR2 SYDVKM.

There are many counts of this clonotype. Since the library was made to target alpha chains, this beta chain is a stray read and its abundance is not meaningful. The genes are TRBV5-1 and TRBJ2-3; weak D call: TRBD2 (5 bases). V lost 4 bases and J lost 1, with 10 bases in between. The CDR3 is made up of 14 amino acids. Germline CDR1 and CDR2: SGHRS and YFSETQ. CDR3 sequence (DNA): TGCGCCAGCAGCCCTAGCTGGGGCACAGATACGCAGTATTTT. As protein: CASSPSWGTDTQYF.

This clonotype was seen a handful of times. A much larger clonotype is one base distant, so this may be a read error. This beta chain is an off-target read within a library intended for alpha chains, so its frequency means little. The rearrangement links TRBV12-3 or TRBV12-4 to TRBJ1-1; 7 nucleotides line up with TRBD1. This CDR3 contains 14 residues. V was pared by 3 bases and J by 6 bases, with 7 bases of the junction left unmatched. CDR3: CASSFSQGGAEAFF. CDR3 nucleotides: TGTGCCAGCAGTTTCAGCCAGGGGGGGGCTGAAGCTTTCTTT.

This clonotype was recorded at least ten times. Since it is a stray read in a library aimed at alpha chains, this beta chain has a size that is not meaningful. The J gene is TRBJ1-6, the V gene TRBV6-5; D possibly corresponds to TRBD1 (5 bases). The CDR3 has 14 amino acids. Germline CDR1 is MNHEY and CDR2 is SVGAGI. V gave up 5 bases and J gave up 7 bases, with 12 bases separating them. Written as DNA, the CDR3 is TGTGCCAGCAGTCCCAGGGTTTTCAATTCACCCCTCCACTTT. This codes for CASSPRVFNSPLHF.

This clonotype rates as medium-sized. This beta chain lies outside the target of a library built for alpha chains; its clone size means little. The chain recombines TRBV7-2 with TRBJ1-1; 8 bases align to TRBD1. The CDR3 totals 15 residues. With 1 base clipped from V and 0 bases from J, the junction kept 1 base outside the gene matches. Germline CDR1 is SGHTA and CDR2 is FQGNSA. CDR3 DNA: TGTGCCAGCAGCTTAGGGGACAGGATGAACACTGAAGCTTTCTTT. Translating gives CASSLGDRMNTEAFF.

Many counts were recorded for this clonotype. The library was built for alpha chains, so this beta chain is an off-target read and its size means little. This chain uses TRBV29-1 with TRBJ2-1; D is unclear. This CDR3 is built from 14 residues. V was cut by 3 bases and J by 5 bases, with 14 bases left in between. Germline lookup yields CDR1 SQVTM and CDR2 ANQGSEA. The CDR3, as DNA: TGCAGCGTTGATCTCGACACCCGGGACAATGAGCAGTTCTTC. Translation gives CSVDLDTRDNEQFF.

This clonotype appeared many times. This beta chain is a stray sequence in a library constructed for alpha chains; its clone size is not meaningful. The chain links TRBV5-1 to TRBJ1-1; possible D gene TRBD1, 5 bases. Trimming removed 0 bases from V and 2 bases from J, with 11 bases in between. The CDR3 sequence is 15 residues long. Germline CDR1 is SGHRS and CDR2 is YFSETQ. This CDR3 reads CASSLGLRDNTEAFF. For the CDR3, the DNA is TGCGCCAGCAGCTTGGGCCTCAGGGATAACACTGAAGCTTTCTTT.

This clonotype was seen at least ten times. The library was built for alpha chains, so this beta chain is an off-target read and its size means little. The V gene is TRBV6-2 or TRBV6-3, the J gene TRBJ1-1; D might be TRBD1 (6 bases). The V gene's germline CDR1 is MNHEY and CDR2 SVGEGT. Trimming stripped 3 bases from V and 4 bases from J, with 18 bases between. The CDR3 covers 16 residues. This CDR3 reads CASSYPRGGPSTEAFF. CDR3 DNA: TGTGCCAGCAGTTATCCTCGTGGGGGGCCGAGCACTGAAGCTTTCTTT.

About this clonotype itself: This beta chain was picked up by a library intended for alpha chains and is off target, so its count carries little meaning. The gene calls are TRBV12-3 or TRBV12-4 and TRBJ1-2; 7 positions match TRBD1. The length of the CDR3 is 14 residues. Germline trimming cut 1 base from V and 3 bases from J; bases unmatched to any gene: 2. The CDR3 spells CASSLEGQYYGYTF. The CDR3 DNA follows: TGTGCCAGCAGTTTAGAGGGACAGTACTATGGCTACACCTTC.

This clonotype was found many times. The library was prepared for alpha chains; this beta chain is a stray read, so its frequency means little. V usage is TRBV7-2 and J usage is TRBJ2-3, with D possibly being TRBD1 (6 bases). Trimming removed 3 bases from V and 4 bases from J, with 17 bases in between. This CDR3 is built from 16 residues. Germline CDR1 is SGHTA and CDR2 is FQGNSA. CDR3 coding DNA: TGTGCCAGCAGCTTGGGTTACAGGGTTCTTGCAGATACGCAGTATTTT. It translates to CASSLGYRVLADTQYF.